This TCR beta chain was documented in a study of shared clonotypes between healthy human individuals (dated by TCRdb to about 2020). About the study as a whole: A few men and a couple of women, aged 18 to 49 years, made up the cohort. For each donor, CD4 naive and CD4 memory were each run on three plates, CD8 naive on two plates, and CD8 memory on one plate. To estimate repertoire size and how much clonotype sharing occurs between individuals, the study deeply sequenced the blood TCR repertoires of 5 or 6 healthy adults. Libraries were prepared and TCR repertoires were sequenced by different laboratories using diverse techniques, in order to increase sequencing depth and limit assay-specific biases. Leukapheresis yielded between about 0.8 and 9.5 billion PBMCs per donor.

Donors were healthy HIV-negative adults with no recently reported acute infections or vaccinations. Every donor was a Caucasian adult residing in Nashville, Tennessee, USA. CD4+ T cells were enriched through magnetic negative selection, after which naive cells were positively selected on CD45RA and the remaining negative fraction served as the memory subset. After blood collection by leukapheresis, PBMCs were isolated using Ficoll-Histopaque density gradient centrifugation and then cryopreserved in the vapor phase of liquid nitrogen. Analytical flow cytometry was used to check the purity and quantity of every magnetically sorted T cell population. Genomic DNA was isolated from every sorted fraction and measured by UV absorbance on a Nanodrop 2000c. The paper as a whole reports these results and caveats: Naive subsets generally had larger estimated clonotype richness than memory subsets did. Compared with non-shared clonotypes, clonotypes shared by all four sorted-subset donors had higher generation probabilities. Sharing across several donors was observed for about 5% of naive CD4, 3.5% of naive CD8, about 2.5% of memory CD4, and around 0.4% of memory CD8 clonotypes. The genetic and exposure-history diversity represented was limited by the small number of donors. Rarefaction of sorted-subset datasets indicated incomplete sequencing despite the large sequencing depth. Pairwise subsampling led to the expectation that sequencing depth would affect the degree of clonotype sharing among donors. Sampling was limited to blood, and TCR repertoires in tissue likely differ from TCR repertoires in blood.

Cut back by 5 bases and 5 bases, the V and J ends lie 12 bases apart. The CDR3 goes from the cysteine to the phenylalanine over 13 residues. Only the CDR3 region is kept as DNA, spanning 39 bases read in frame from base 1. Sequences SGHAT (CDR1) and FQNNGV (CDR2) are obtained from the germline V gene. About this clone itself: The antigen it recognizes is unknown. There are no base qualities to consult, and no much larger clone falls within one base.

Using the deep immunoSEQ assay, TCR CDR3 regions were amplified from genomic DNA by multiplex PCR. Extracted genomic DNA from each cell subset was spread evenly across all wells of several immunoSEQ 96-well plates, with each plate serving as a replicate. For sorted subsets, each replicate PCR was loaded with roughly 190 ng genomic DNA, equivalent to about 30,000 T cell genomes. The purified libraries were quantified using a Qubit 3.0 fluorometer, sized with a Bioanalyzer 2100, and then quantified again using the KAPA Library Quantification kit. Every immunoSEQ 96-well plate was sequenced on a dedicated single-read 150-cycle Illumina NextSeq 550 flow cell. Concerning the study's data processing: Because the immunoSEQ output held only junctional sequences and lacked quality scores, the filtering could not match the filtering applied to full-length reads. Sequences were annotated with PyIR, a Python wrapper for IgBLAST v1.9, using IMGT germline references to assign V/J genes and CDR3. Reads were removed for weak V/J assignments (E-value above 1e-6), missing CDR3, stop codons, out-of-frame junctions, or ambiguous translated residues. V3J clonotypes were defined as sequences sharing an identical inferred V gene, J gene, and CDR3 amino acid sequence. The percentage overlap between two repertoires was calculated by dividing the number of shared unique clonotypes by the size of the smaller repertoire. Repertoire richness was assessed with RTK rarefaction, the Chao1 estimator, and Recon v2.1 estimates of unobserved clonotypes. OLGA was used to compute generation probabilities for all TCRbeta clonotypes that the gDNA method yielded from a handful of donors. Drawn from immuneACCESS, this table holds only the in-frame rearrangements with V and J called that TCRdb kept. Clones are partly lost; checked studies trace under half to an unresolved V gene and leave the rest unexplained. V, J and clone size are those of that table, while D and trimming were read from the DNA. The sample includes some 1.5 million clones, with around 98% observed a single time. The ten largest make up around 0.45% of the sample.

Sequencing was performed on naive CD4+ T cells sorted from blood. This sample's cell subset or site label indicates: CD45RA+ positively selected. The clonotype comes from a young man in good health. The sequence joins TRBV11-2 to TRBJ2-5, with TRBD2 perhaps the D gene, on 5 matching bases. The CDR3 loop reads CASSLPGGETQYF. Read as DNA, the sequence is TGTGCCAGCAGCCTACCCGGCGGGGAGACCCAGTACTTC.